Sequencing of this TCR beta chain was carried out in a study of metastatic and nonmetastatic thyroid tumors. At the level of the study: From malignant and benign thyroid patients, repertoires in blood and in tumor or nodule tissue were compared.

In this sample, this clone turned up many times. The antigen is unknown. The CDR3 contains 18 residues. The germline gives CDR1 MNHEY, CDR2 SVGAGI. Trimming removed 0 bases at V and 0 bases at J, with 17 bases between. Study-wide findings and caveats: Benign nodules reportedly had significantly lower TCR beta diversity than malignant thyroid tumors in blood and tumor.

None of the patients had undergone any treatment ahead of thyroid surgery. Per the study methods: Variation in CDR3 across clinicopathological groups served as the basis for constructing a distant-metastasis classifier in papillary thyroid cancer. Using MiXCR, TCRdb re-called clones from the PCR reads. The V and J calls follow TCRdb's processing rather than the paper's. The data show about 69,000 clones, approximately 14% seen once. The TCR was taken from a male donor with papillary thyroid cancer or a benign thyroid nodule (not recorded which). Some clones in this sample may be carry-over from other donors' samples. The chain employs TRBV6-5 and TRBJ1-1; maybe TRBD1 (6 bases). The specimen sequenced was blood. The CDR3 protein is CASSYSTGGSGVNTEAFF. CDR3 nucleotides: TGTGCCAGCAGTTACTCGACAGGCGGTAGTGGGGTGAACACTGAAGCTTTCTTT.